The rows below give T cell receptor beta chains drawn from one sample of a study of radiation and T cells in renal cell carcinoma. The table came from immunoSEQ multiplex PCR; TCRdb's copy has only in-frame clones and leaves some out. The data contain 65,000 to 80,000 clones, 86% of them singletons. This material consisted of blood, taken from a patient whose treatment included radiotherapy and nephrectomy. Receptors were obtained from a woman aged 45-65 years with renal cell carcinoma. Both conserved end residues are trimmed from each CDR3.

TRBJ2-5	TRBV5-5	ASSRTGAGQETQY
TRBJ1-2	TRBV6-4	ASSDSTGVGYT
TRBJ2-7	TRBV7-8	ASSLVAGDSYEQY
TRBJ2-3	TRBV7-2	ASSFMLGRTDTQY
TRBJ2-1	TRBV19	ASSKWTSDNNEQF
TRBJ2-2	TRBV5-4	ASSLAQGDTGELF
TRBJ1-4	TRBV9	ASTRQGREKLF
TRBJ1-5	TRBV7-9	ASSLGRNQPQH
TRBJ2-5	TRBV6-6	ASSAPRETQY
TRBJ2-3	TRBV7-2	ASSRGRMTDTQY
TRBJ2-5	TRBV7-8	ASSRPTGNQETQY
TRBJ1-3	TRBV9	ASSAGPTASGNTIY
TRBJ1-2	TRBV7-2	ASSLAGKAKNFYGYT
TRBJ1-1	TRBV19	ASSIDLGAF
TRBJ2-1	TRBV10-1	ASSESTSSGPRDEQF
TRBJ2-1	TRBV19	ASSIRDRGNEQF
TRBJ2-4	TRBV4-1	ASSLSGGDENIQY
TRBJ1-6	TRBV28	ASSLSRGITLH
TRBJ2-7	TRBV9	ASSVDASGGSYEQY
TRBJ2-1	TRBV6-6	ASSGTVGEQF
TRBJ2-2	TRBV5-1	ASSLQGSGTGELF
TRBJ2-5	TRBV9	ASSPSGRAETQY
TRBJ1-2	TRBV28	ASSRGGAGYT